In its sample, the clone carrying this T cell receptor beta chain was seen once. Its antigen is unidentified. CDR1 SGHVS and CDR2 FNYEAQ come from the germline V gene. V was pared by 5 bases and J by 2 bases, with 4 bases of the junction left unmatched. The CDR3 consists of 15 residues. This sample was taken from a study of cytomegalovirus exposure and HLA in healthy donors. Though probably carrying unrecorded immune exposures, donors were nominally healthy at sampling. General study points: TCR beta V- and J-gene trimming, according to a later analysis, was linked to a missense DCLRE1C variant. The authors later found most CMV-associated TCR beta chains appeared HLA-restricted.

The PCR used 60 Vbeta and 13 Jbeta primers. TCRdb keeps only in-frame clones here, not all; method: immunoSEQ multiplex PCR. The profile shows approximately 170,000 clones, roughly 73% of them singletons. The chain joins TRBV7-6 to TRBJ2-3, with 10 bases that match TRBD2. The source material was PBMCs. The source is a male donor in good health and CMV-seronegative. CDR3 nucleotides: TGTGCCAGCAGCGTTCTAGCGGGGGCCACAGATACGCAGTATTTT. Residues: CASSVLAGATDTQYF.